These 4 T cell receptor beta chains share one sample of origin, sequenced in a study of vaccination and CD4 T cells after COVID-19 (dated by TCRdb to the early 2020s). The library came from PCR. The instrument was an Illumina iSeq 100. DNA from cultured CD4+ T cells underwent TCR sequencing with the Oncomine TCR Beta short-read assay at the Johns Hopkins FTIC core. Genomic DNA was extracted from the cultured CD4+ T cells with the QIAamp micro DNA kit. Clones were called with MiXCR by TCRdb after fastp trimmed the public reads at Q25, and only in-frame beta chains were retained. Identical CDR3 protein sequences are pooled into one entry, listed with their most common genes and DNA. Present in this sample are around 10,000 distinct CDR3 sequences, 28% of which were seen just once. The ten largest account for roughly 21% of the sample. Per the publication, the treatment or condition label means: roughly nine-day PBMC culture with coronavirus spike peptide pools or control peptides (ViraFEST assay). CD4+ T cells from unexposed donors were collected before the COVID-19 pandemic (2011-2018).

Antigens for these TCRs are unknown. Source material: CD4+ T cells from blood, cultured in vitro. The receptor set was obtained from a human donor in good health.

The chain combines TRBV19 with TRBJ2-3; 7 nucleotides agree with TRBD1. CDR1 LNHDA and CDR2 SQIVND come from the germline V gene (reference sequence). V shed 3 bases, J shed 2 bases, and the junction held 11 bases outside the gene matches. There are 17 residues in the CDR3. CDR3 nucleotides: TGTGCCAGTAGTATTTCCCTAGACAGGGCGCACACAGATACGCAGTATTTT. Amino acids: CASSISLDRAHTDTQYF.

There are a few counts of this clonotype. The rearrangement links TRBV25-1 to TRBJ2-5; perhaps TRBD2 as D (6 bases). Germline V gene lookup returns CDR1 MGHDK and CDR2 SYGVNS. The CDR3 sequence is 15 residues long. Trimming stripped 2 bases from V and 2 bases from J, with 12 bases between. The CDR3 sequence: CASSEGRRAQETQYF. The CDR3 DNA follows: TGTGCCAGCAGTGAAGGGAGGCGCGCACAAGAGACCCAGTACTTC. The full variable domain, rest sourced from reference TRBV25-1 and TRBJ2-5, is EADIYQTPRYLVIGTGKKITLECSQTMGHDKMYWYQQDPGMELHLIHYSYGVNSTEKGDLSSESTVSRIRTEHFPLTLESARPSHTSQYLCASSEGRRAQETQYFGPGTRLLVL.

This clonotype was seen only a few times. The DNA for the CDR3 is TGTGCCAGCAGTGGGGGACAGGGGGGGGACTATGGCTACACCTTC. Its translation is CASSGGQGGDYGYTF. J is TRBJ1-2 and V is TRBV2; TRBD1 aligns across 11 bases. The germline V gene has CDR1 SNHLY and CDR2 FYNNEI. V was pared by 4 bases and J by 3 bases, with 4 bases of the junction left unmatched. The CDR3 contains 15 residues.

CDR3 region: CASRWDLGTQGGTEAFF. The CDR3 DNA sequence: TGTGCCAGTAGGTGGGACCTTGGAACACAGGGAGGCACTGAAGCTTTCTTT. J is TRBJ1-1 and V is TRBV19; D possibly corresponds to TRBD1 (6 bases). In germline, CDR1 is LNHDA, CDR2 SQIVND (reference sequence). The CDR3 runs to 17 residues. The V end was cut by 6 bases, the J end by 4 bases, with 24 bases between.